The present T cell receptor (beta chain) was sequenced within a study of blood T cell repertoires in COVID-19. As for the study in general: The United States, Italy and Spain supplied acute and convalescent COVID-19 samples. The cDNA or gDNA used as material had been derived from T cells, B-cell-depleted T cells, or PBMCs.

Original data processing: Estimation of nucleated cell counts was performed using reference gene primer amplification. Generated by immunoSEQ multiplex PCR, the TCRdb table keeps only in-frame clones and is missing some. V and J calls and clone size are copied from that table; D and trimming were computed from the DNA. The table has roughly 460,000 clones, approximately 90% seen once; the top ten hold roughly 0.76%. Seattle's enrolled individuals joined amid active infection and were then monitored longitudinally. The J segment lost 11 bases and the V segment lost 3 bases, leaving 12 bases of the junction unmatched. Germline loops: CDR1 SGHDT, CDR2 YYEEEE. The CDR3 has 15 residues.

This rearrangement joins TRBV5-6 to TRBJ2-1; 9 bases align to TRBD2. Source material: peripheral blood. The receptor was derived from a man aged 18 to 29 with COVID-19, enrolled during active disease. In DNA form, the CDR3 reads TGTGCCAGCAGCTGGAAGGGACTAGCCGGGGTGAAGCAGTTCTTC. Its translation is CASSWKGLAGVKQFF.